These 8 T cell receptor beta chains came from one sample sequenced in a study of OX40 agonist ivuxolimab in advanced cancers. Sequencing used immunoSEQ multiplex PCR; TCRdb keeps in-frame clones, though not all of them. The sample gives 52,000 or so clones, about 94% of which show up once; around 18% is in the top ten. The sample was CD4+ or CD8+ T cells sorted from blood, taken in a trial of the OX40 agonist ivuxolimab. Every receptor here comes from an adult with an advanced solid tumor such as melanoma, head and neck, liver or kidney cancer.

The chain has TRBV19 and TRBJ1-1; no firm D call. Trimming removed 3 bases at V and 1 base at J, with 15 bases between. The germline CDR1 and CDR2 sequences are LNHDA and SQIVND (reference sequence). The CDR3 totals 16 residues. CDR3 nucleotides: TGTGCCAGTAGTATTTCAAGCGGGCCCCCGAACACTGAAGCTTTCTTT. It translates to CASSISSGPPNTEAFF.

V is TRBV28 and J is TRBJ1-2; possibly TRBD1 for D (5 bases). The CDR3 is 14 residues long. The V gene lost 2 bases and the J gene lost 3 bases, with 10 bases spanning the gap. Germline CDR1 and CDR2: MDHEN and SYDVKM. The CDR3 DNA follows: TGTGCCAGCAGTTTACAGAGGGGCTACTATGGCTACACCTTC. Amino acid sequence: CASSLQRGYYGYTF.

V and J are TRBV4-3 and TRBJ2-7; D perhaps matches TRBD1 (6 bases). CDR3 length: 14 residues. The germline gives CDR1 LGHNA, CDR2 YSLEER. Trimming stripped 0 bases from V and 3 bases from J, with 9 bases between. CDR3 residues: CASSQEEQGYEQYF. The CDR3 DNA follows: TGCGCCAGCAGCCAAGAGGAACAGGGCTACGAGCAGTACTTC.

The CDR3 sequence is CASSRDLYNEQFF. CDR3 coding DNA: TGTGCCAGCAGTAGGGATCTTTACAATGAGCAGTTCTTC. This chain uses TRBV6-5 with TRBJ2-1, with D unclear. The V end lost 5 bases, the J end lost 4 bases, and 9 bases lay between the germline ends. CDR3 size: 13 residues. Germline assignment: CDR1 MNHEY and CDR2 SVGAGI.

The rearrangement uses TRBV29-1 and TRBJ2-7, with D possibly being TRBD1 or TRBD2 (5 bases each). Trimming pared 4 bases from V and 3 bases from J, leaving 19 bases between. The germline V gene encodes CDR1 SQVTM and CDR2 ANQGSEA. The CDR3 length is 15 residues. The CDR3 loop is CSVAGTSDSGYEQYF. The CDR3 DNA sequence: TGCAGCGTTGCTGGGACCTCGGACTCCGGCTACGAGCAGTACTTC.

This chain's CDR3 is CASSQDPAREKNEQFF. Written as DNA, the CDR3 is TGTGCCAGCAGCCAAGATCCTGCCCGGGAGAAGAATGAGCAGTTCTTC. The genes are TRBV14 and TRBJ2-1, with D perhaps TRBD2 (6 bases). Trimming took 0 bases from V and 7 from J, leaving 16 bases between them. In germline, CDR1 is SGHDN, CDR2 FVKESK. The CDR3 is 16 residues long.

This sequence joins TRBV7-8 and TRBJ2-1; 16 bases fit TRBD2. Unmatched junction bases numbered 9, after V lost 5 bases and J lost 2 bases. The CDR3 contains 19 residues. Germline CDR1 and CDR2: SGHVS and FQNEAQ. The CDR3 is CASSPGLAGGPGTYNEQFF. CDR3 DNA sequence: TGTGCCAGCAGCCCGGGACTAGCGGGAGGGCCGGGAACCTACAATGAGCAGTTCTTC. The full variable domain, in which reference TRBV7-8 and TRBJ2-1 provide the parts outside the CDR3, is GAGVSQSPRYKVAKRGQDVALRCDPISGHVSLFWYQQALGQGPEFLTYFQNEAQLDKSGLPSDRFFAERPEGSVSTLKIQRTQQEDSAVYLCASSPGLAGGPGTYNEQFFGPGTRLTVL.

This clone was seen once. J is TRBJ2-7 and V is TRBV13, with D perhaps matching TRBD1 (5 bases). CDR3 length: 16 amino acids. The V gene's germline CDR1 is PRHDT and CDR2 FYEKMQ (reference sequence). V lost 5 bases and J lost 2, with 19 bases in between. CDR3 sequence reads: CASSPSGHRTTYEQYF. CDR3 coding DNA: TGTGCCAGCAGCCCCTCAGGACACAGGACCACCTACGAGCAGTACTTC.